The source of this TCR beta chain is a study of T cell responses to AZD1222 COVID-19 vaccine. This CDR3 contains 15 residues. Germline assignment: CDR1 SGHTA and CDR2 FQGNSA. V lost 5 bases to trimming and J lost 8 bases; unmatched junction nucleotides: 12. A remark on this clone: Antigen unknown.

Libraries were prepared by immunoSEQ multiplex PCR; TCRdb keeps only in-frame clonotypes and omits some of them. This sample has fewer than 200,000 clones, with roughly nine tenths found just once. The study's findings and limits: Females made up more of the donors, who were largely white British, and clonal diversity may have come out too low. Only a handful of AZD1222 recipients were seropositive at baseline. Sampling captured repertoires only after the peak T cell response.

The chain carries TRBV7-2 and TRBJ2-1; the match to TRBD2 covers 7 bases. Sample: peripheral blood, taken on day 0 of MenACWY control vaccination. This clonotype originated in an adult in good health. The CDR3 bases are TGTGCCAGCAGCCCAGCGGGCGGGAGTGGGGATGAGCAGTTCTTC. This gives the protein CASSPAGGSGDEQFF.